The 14 T cell receptor beta chains below all came from one sample that was sequenced in a study of cytomegalovirus exposure and HLA in healthy donors. PCR was performed using 60 Vbeta and 13 Jbeta primers. Sequenced by immunoSEQ multiplex PCR; TCRdb stores in-frame clones only, minus some. This sample has roughly 100,000 clones, with around four fifths found just once. Sequencing was done on a sample of PBMCs. These receptors came from a woman in her thirties or forties in good health and CMV-seropositive.

This chain links TRBV6-1 with TRBJ2-7, with 8 bases matching TRBD2. Germline V gives CDR1 MNHNS, CDR2 SASEGT. This CDR3 comprises 15 residues. The J segment lost 7 bases and the V segment lost 7 bases, leaving 15 bases of the junction unmatched. The CDR3 region is CASTFSAGGMREQYF. The CDR3 bases are TGTGCCAGCACTTTTTCTGCGGGAGGAATGCGGGAGCAGTACTTC.

The chain is built from TRBV7-9 and TRBJ2-7, with D maybe TRBD2 (6 bases). This CDR3 is built from 17 residues. V shed 5 bases and J shed 0 bases, with 20 bases lying between them. In germline, CDR1 is SEHNR, CDR2 FQNEAQ (reference sequence). CDR3 in amino acids: CASSTPPGTGSSYEQYF. The CDR3 region has the DNA TGTGCCAGCAGCACACCCCCCGGGACTGGAAGCTCCTACGAGCAGTACTTC.

The genes are TRBV7-6 and TRBJ1-5; 8 nucleotides align to TRBD1. This CDR3 has 15 residues. The trim removed 3 bases at V and 6 bases at J, leaving 7 bases unmatched. Germline V gene data show CDR1 as SGHVS and CDR2 as FNYEAQ. The CDR3 nucleotides are TGTGCCAGCAGCTTTGGGACAGGACTGAGTCAGCCCCAGCATTTT. Translated, it gives CASSFGTGLSQPQHF.

This clone is a singleton in its sample. This chain joins TRBV9 and TRBJ2-1; 7 bases line up with TRBD1. The CDR3 is 14 amino acids. Germline V gene data show CDR1 as SGDLS and CDR2 as YYNGEE. Trimming removed 3 bases from V and 4 bases from J; junction bases left unmatched: 4. The CDR3 is CASSAGTVYNEQFF. Written as DNA, the CDR3 is TGTGCCAGCAGCGCCGGGACAGTATACAATGAGCAGTTCTTC.

The rearrangement uses TRBV15 and TRBJ1-5; 7 bases align to TRBD1. The trim removed 3 bases at V and 4 bases at J, leaving 6 bases unmatched. CDR3 length equals 15 residues. Looked up from germline, CDR1 is LNHNV and CDR2 is YYDKDF (reference sequence). DNA of the CDR3: TGTGCCACCAGCAGCTACAGGGGTGCAAATCAGCCCCAGCATTTT. Translated, it gives CATSSYRGANQPQHF.

DNA for the CDR3: TGTGCCAGCAGCTTAGTTTTACAGGGGAAGGAGCAGTACTTC. Its translation is CASSLVLQGKEQYF. The rearrangement joins TRBV11-2 to TRBJ2-7, with 7 positions matching TRBD1. Germline V gives CDR1 SGHAT, CDR2 FQNNGV. The CDR3 consists of 14 residues. V lost 1 base, J lost 7 bases, and 7 bases stayed unmatched. The variable domain in full, with the rest retrieved from reference TRBV11-2 and TRBJ2-7, is EAGVAQSPRYKIIEKRQSVAFWCNPISGHATLYWYQQILGQGPKLLIQFQNNGVVDDSQLPKDRFSAERLKGVDSTLKIQPAKLEDSAVYLCASSLVLQGKEQYFGPGTRLTVT.

The chain joins TRBV7-9 to TRBJ1-6; D is unclear. Per germline, CDR1 SEHNR and CDR2 FQNEAQ (reference sequence). CDR3 length: 13 residues. With 6 bases removed from V and 6 bases from J, the gap between germline ends came to 9 bases. CDR3 DNA sequence: TGTGCCAGCAGGGAAGAGGGTAATTCACCCCTCCACTTT. Translation: CASREEGNSPLHF. Based on the CDR3 plus reference TRBV7-9 and TRBJ1-6, the full variable domain is DTGVSQNPRHKITKRGQNVTFRCDPISEHNRLYWYRQTLGQGPEFLTYFQNEAQLEKSRLLSDRFSAERPKGSFSTLEIQRTEQGDSAMYLCASREEGNSPLHFGNGTRLTVT.

The V gene is TRBV20-1, the J gene TRBJ2-3; D gene unclear. Per the germline V gene, CDR1 is DFQATT and CDR2 is SNEGSKA (reference sequence). The CDR3 covers 11 residues. V was pared by 5 bases and J by 4 bases, with 7 bases between. The CDR3 sequence: CSASLADTQYF. The CDR3 DNA is TGCAGTGCTTCGCTAGCAGATACGCAGTATTTT.

This clone was seen only a few times. The chain combines TRBV5-1 with TRBJ1-4; TRBD1 agrees at 11 bases. The trim removed 4 bases at V and 4 bases at J, leaving 15 bases unmatched. CDR1 is SGHRS, CDR2 YFSETQ, per germline. The CDR3 runs to 19 residues. CDR3 amino acids: CASSVGTGGVYHDNEKLFF. The CDR3 DNA reads as TGCGCCAGCAGCGTCGGGACAGGGGGTGTTTACCACGATAATGAAAAACTGTTTTTT.

The chain employs TRBV5-4 and TRBJ1-1; D is possibly TRBD1 (6 bases). The CDR3 is 15 residues long. Trimming stripped 2 bases from V and 6 bases from J, with 17 bases between. Germline lookup yields CDR1 SGHNT and CDR2 YYREEE (reference sequence). CDR3: CASSLLNREGAEAFF. CDR3 DNA sequence: TGTGCCAGCAGCTTATTAAACAGGGAAGGTGCTGAAGCTTTCTTT. The variable domain in full, completed from reference TRBV5-4 and TRBJ1-1, reads ETGVTQSPTHLIKTRGQQVTLRCSSQSGHNTVSWYQQALGQGPQFIFQYYREEENGRGNFPPRFSGLQFPNYSSELNVNALELDDSALYLCASSLLNREGAEAFFGQGTRLTVV.

This clone was counted a single time. The rearrangement uses TRBV29-1 and TRBJ1-2; 11 bases line up with TRBD1. The trim removed 4 bases at V and 0 bases at J, leaving 4 bases unmatched. The V gene's germline CDR1 is SQVTM and CDR2 ANQGSEA. The CDR3 runs 15 residues. The CDR3 here is CSVVGQGVANYGYTF. DNA for the CDR3: TGCAGCGTTGTGGGACAGGGGGTCGCTAACTATGGCTACACCTTC. The variable domain in full, completed from reference TRBV29-1 and TRBJ1-2, reads SAVISQKPSRDICQRGTSLTIQCQVDSQVTMMFWYRQQPGQSLTLIATANQGSEATYESGFVIDKFPISRPNLTFSTLTVSNMSPEDSSIYLCSVVGQGVANYGYTFGSGTRLTVV.

This clone was counted only a few times. The chain links TRBV23-1 to TRBJ2-2; 9 bases match TRBD1. TRBV23-1 is labeled an ORF, and its function is uncertain. Losses at the gene ends were 4 bases for V and 2 bases for J; bases not matched to a gene: 5. The CDR3 spans 16 residues. The CDR3 sequence is CASSPGTGINTGELFF. CDR3 DNA sequence: TGCGCCAGCAGTCCTGGGACAGGGATAAACACCGGGGAGCTGTTTTTT.

The V gene is TRBV5-1, the J gene TRBJ1-1; D not certain. The V end was cut by 3 bases, the J end by 3 bases, with 9 bases between. The CDR3 runs 13 residues. Looked up from germline, CDR1 is SGHRS and CDR2 is YFSETQ. This CDR3 reads CASSSGFYTEAFF. CDR3 in DNA: TGCGCCAGCAGCTCGGGTTTTTACACTGAAGCTTTCTTT.

The chain has TRBV19 and TRBJ1-5; 7 nucleotides align to TRBD1. The CDR3 loop spans 14 amino acids. With V trimmed by 7 bases and J by 3 bases, 6 bases remained unmatched. Germline CDR1 and CDR2: LNHDA and SQIVND (reference sequence). The CDR3 DNA sequence: TGTGCCAGTACCCGGACAGGAGACAATCAGCCCCAGCATTTT. Translation gives CASTRTGDNQPQHF. Full variable domain (remainder filled in from reference TRBV19 and TRBJ1-5): DGGITQSPKYLFRKEGQNVTLSCEQNLNHDAMYWYRQDPGQGLRLIYYSQIVNDFQKGDIAEGYSVSREKKESFPLTVTSAQKNPTAFYLCASTRTGDNQPQHFGDGTRLSIL.